This T cell receptor (beta chain) comes out of a study of T-cell reconstitution after alpha-beta-depleted transplantation in children. Germline trimming cut 6 bases from V and 5 bases from J; bases unmatched to any gene: 10. Germline CDR1 is MNHNS and CDR2 is SASEGT. CDR3 length: 16 amino acids. The authors prepared the TCRbeta library with unique molecular identifiers. Each CDR3 protein is one row after TCRdb ran MiXCR on the PCR reads. The sample consists of nearly 550,000 distinct CDR3 sequences, 15% to 20% of them appearing once. A few counts support this clonotype. The chain is built from TRBV6-1 and TRBJ2-5; 12 bases map to TRBD2. Sequencing was performed on PBMCs from the stem cell graft donor, taken from the stem cell graft. The receptor's source is a human donor who donated a stem cell graft to a child with acute lymphoblastic leukemia. CDR3 DNA: TGTGCCAGCAGCTCAAACCTAGCGGGAGGGTTGGAGACCCAGTACTTC. It yields the protein CASSSNLAGGLETQYF.